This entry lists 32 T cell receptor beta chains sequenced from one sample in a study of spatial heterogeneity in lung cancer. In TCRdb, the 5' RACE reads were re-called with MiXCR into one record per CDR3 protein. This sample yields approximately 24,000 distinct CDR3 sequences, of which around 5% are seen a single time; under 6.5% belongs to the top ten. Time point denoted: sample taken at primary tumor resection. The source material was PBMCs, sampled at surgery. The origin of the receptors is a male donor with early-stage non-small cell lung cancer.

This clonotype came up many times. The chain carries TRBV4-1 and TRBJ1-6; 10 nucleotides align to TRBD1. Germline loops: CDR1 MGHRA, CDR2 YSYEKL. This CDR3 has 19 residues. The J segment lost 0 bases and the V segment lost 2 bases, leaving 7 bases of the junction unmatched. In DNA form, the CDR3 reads TGCGCCAGCAGCCAAACGCCGGGACAGGGGAGCTCCTATAATTCACCCCTCCACTTT. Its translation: CASSQTPGQGSSYNSPLHF.

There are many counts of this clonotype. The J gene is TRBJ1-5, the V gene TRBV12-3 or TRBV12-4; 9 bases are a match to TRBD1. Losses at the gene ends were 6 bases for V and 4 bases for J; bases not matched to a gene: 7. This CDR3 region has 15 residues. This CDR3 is CASRPSGQGNQPQHF. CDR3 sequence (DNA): TGTGCCAGCAGACCCTCGGGACAGGGAAATCAGCCCCAGCATTTT.

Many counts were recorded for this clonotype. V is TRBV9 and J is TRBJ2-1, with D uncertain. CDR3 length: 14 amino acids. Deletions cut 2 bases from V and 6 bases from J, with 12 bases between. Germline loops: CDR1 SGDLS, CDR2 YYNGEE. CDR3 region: CASSVRTVSNEQFF. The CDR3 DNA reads TGTGCCAGCAGCGTTCGAACTGTCTCCAATGAGCAGTTCTTC.

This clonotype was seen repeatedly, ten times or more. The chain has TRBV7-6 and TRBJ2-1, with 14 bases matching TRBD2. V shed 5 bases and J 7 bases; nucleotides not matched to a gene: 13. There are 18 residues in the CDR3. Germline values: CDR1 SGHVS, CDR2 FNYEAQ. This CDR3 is CASSPVSRTSGRRNEQFF. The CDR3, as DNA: TGTGCCAGCAGCCCAGTAAGCCGGACTAGCGGGAGGAGAAATGAGCAGTTCTTC.

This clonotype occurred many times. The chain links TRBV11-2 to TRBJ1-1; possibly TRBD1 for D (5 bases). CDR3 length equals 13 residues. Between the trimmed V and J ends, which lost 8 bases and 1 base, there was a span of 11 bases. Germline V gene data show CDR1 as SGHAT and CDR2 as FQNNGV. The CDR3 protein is CASLFQGNTEAFF. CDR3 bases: TGTGCCAGCCTTTTCCAGGGGAACACTGAAGCTTTCTTT.

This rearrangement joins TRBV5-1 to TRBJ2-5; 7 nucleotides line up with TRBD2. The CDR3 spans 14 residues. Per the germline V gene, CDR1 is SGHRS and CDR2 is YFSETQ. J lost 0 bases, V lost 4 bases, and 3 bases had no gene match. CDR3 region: CASSSGMHQETQYF. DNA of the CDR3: TGCGCCAGCAGCAGCGGGATGCACCAAGAGACCCAGTACTTC.

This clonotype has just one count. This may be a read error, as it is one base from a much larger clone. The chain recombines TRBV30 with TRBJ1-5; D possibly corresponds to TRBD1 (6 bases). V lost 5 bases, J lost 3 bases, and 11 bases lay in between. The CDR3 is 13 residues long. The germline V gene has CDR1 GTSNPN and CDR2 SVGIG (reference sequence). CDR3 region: CAWGLGANQPQHF. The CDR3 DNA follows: TGTGCCTGGGGTTTGGGGGCCAATCAGCCCCAGCATTTT.

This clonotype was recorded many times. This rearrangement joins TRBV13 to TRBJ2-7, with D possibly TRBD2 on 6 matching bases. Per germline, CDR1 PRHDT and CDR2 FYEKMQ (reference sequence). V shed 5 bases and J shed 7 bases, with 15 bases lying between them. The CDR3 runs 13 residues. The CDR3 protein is CASSPLPAGEQYF. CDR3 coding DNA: TGTGCCAGCAGCCCCCTGCCCGCGGGAGAGCAGTACTTC.

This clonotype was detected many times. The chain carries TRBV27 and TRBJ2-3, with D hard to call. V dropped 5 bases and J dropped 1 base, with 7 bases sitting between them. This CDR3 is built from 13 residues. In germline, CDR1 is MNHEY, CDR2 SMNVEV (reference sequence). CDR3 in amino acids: CASSHRRTDTQYF. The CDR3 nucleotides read TGTGCCAGCAGTCATCGCCGCACAGATACGCAGTATTTT.

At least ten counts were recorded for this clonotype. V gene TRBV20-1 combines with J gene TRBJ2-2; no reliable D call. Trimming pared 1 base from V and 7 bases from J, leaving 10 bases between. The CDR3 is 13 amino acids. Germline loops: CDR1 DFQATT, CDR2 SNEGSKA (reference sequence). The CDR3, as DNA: TGCAGTGCTAGAGTTCGGGTGGGCGGGGAGCTGTTTTTT. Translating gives CSARVRVGGELFF.

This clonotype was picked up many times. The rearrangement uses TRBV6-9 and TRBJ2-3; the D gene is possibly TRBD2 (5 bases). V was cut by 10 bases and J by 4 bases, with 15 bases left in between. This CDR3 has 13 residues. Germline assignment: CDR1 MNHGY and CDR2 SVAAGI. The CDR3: CAIPRGVADTQYF. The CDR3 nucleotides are TGTGCCATCCCACGGGGAGTGGCAGATACGCAGTATTTT.

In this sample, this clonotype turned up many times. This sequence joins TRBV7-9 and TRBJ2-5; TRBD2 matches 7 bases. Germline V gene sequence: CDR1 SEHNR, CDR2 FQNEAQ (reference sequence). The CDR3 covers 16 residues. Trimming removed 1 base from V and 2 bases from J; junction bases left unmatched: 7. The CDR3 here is CASSLEAGAGQETQYF. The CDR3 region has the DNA TGTGCCAGCAGCTTAGAGGCGGGAGCGGGTCAAGAGACCCAGTACTTC.

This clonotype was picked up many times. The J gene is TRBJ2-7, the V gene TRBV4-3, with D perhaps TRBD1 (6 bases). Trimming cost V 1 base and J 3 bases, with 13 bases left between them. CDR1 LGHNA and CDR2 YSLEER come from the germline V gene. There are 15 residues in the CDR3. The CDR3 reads CASSQGRQGIYEQYF. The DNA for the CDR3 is TGCGCCAGCAGCCAAGGGCGCCAGGGGATCTACGAGCAGTACTTC.

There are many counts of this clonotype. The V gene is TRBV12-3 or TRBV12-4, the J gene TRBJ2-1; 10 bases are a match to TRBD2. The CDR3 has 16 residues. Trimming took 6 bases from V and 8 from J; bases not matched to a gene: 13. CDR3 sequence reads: CASSPRGAGGLDEQFF. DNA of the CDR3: TGTGCCAGCAGCCCCCGGGGAGCGGGAGGGCTCGATGAGCAGTTCTTC.

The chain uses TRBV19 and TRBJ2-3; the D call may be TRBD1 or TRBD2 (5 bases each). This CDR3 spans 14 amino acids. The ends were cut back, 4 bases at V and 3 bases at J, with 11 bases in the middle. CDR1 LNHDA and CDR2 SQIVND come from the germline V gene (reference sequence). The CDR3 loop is CASSKGSDTDTQYF. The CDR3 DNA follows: TGTGCCAGTAGTAAGGGGAGTGATACAGATACGCAGTATTTT.

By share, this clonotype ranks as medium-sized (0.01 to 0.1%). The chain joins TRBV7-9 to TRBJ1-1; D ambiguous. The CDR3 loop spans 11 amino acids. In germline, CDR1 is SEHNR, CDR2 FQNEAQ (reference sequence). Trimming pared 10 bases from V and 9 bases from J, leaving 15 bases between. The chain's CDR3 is CATRSFEKAFF. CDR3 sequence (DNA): TGTGCCACGCGTTCTTTCGAGAAAGCTTTCTTT.

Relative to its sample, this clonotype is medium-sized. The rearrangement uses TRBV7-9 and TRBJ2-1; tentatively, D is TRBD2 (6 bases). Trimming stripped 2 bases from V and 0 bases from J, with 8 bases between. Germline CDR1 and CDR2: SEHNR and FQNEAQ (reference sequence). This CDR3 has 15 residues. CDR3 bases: TGTGCCAGCAGCTTATCCGGGGGCTCCTACAATGAGCAGTTCTTC. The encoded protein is CASSLSGGSYNEQFF.

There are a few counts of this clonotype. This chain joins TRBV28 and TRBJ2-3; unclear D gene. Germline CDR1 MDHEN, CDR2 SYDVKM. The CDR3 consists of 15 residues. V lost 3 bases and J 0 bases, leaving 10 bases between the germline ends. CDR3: CASSFLGTSTDTQYF. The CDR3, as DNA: TGTGCCAGCAGTTTTTTAGGCACCAGCACAGATACGCAGTATTTT.

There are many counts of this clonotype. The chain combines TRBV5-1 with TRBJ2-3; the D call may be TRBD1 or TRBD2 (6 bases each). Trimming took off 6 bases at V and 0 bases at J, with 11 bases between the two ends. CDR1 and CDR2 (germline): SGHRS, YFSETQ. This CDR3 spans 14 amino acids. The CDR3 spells CASNREASTDTQYF. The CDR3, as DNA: TGCGCCAGCAACAGGGAGGCGAGCACAGATACGCAGTATTTT.

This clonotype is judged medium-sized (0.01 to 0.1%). This CDR3 reads CASSLAQNTEAFF. As DNA, the CDR3 is TGCGCCAGCAGCTTGGCCCAGAACACTGAAGCTTTCTTT. V is TRBV5-1 and J is TRBJ1-1, with D hard to call. With 0 bases removed from V and 1 base from J, the gap between germline ends came to 4 bases. This CDR3 is 13 amino acids long. Germline V gene data show CDR1 as SGHRS and CDR2 as YFSETQ.

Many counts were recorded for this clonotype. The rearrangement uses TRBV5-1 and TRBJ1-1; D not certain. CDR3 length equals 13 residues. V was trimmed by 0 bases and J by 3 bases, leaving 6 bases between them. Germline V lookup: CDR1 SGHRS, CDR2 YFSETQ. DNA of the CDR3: TGCGCCAGCAGCTTGGACAGTTACACTGAAGCTTTCTTT. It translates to CASSLDSYTEAFF.

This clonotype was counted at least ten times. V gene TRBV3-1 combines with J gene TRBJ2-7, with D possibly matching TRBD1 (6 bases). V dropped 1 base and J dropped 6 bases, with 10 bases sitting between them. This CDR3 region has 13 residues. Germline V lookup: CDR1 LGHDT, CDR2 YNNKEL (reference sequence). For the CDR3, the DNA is TGTGCCAGCAGCCAAGGGGGGCTTACCGAGCAGTACTTC. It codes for CASSQGGLTEQYF.

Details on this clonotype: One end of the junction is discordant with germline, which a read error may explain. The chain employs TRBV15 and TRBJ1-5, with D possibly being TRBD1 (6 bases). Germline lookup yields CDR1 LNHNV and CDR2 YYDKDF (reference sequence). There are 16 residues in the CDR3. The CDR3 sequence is CATSRAGGGNNQPRHF. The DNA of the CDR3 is TGTGCCACCAGCAGAGCCGGAGGGGGGAACAATCAGCCCCGGCATTTT.

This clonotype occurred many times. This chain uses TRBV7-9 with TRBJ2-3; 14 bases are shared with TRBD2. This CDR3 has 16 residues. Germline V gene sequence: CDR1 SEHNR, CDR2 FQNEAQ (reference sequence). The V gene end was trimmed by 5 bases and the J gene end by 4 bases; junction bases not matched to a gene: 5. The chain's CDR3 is CASSPGLAGGADTQYF. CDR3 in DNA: TGTGCCAGCAGCCCAGGACTAGCGGGAGGAGCAGATACGCAGTATTTT.

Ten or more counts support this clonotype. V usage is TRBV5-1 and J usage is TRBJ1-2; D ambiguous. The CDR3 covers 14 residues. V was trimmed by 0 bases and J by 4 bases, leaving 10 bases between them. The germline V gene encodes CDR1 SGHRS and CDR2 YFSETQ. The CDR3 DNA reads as TGCGCCAGCAGCTTGGCCCCGCAGTTCTATGGCTACACCTTC. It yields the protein CASSLAPQFYGYTF.

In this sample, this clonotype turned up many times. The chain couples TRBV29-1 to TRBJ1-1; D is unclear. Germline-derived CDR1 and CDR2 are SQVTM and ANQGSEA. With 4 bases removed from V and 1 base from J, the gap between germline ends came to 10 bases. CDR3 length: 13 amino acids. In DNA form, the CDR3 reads TGCAGCGTTGCCGGGATACGGAACACTGAAGCTTTCTTT. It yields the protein CSVAGIRNTEAFF. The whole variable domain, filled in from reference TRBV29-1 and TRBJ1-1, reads SAVISQKPSRDICQRGTSLTIQCQVDSQVTMMFWYRQQPGQSLTLIATANQGSEATYESGFVIDKFPISRPNLTFSTLTVSNMSPEDSSIYLCSVAGIRNTEAFFGQGTRLTVV.

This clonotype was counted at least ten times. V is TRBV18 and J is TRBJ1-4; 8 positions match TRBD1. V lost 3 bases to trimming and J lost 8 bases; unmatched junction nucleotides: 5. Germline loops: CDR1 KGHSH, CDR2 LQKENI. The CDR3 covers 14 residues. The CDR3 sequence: CASSPQGAREKLFF. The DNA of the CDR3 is TGTGCCAGCTCACCGCAGGGGGCGCGGGAAAAACTGTTTTTT.

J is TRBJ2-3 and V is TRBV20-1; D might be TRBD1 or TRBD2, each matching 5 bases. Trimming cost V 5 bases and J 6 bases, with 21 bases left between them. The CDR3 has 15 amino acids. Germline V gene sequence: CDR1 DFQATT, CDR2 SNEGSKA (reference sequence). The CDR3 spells CSAHRDGRGVDTQYF. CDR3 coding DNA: TGCAGTGCTCACCGGGACGGCCGAGGAGTGGATACGCAGTATTTT.

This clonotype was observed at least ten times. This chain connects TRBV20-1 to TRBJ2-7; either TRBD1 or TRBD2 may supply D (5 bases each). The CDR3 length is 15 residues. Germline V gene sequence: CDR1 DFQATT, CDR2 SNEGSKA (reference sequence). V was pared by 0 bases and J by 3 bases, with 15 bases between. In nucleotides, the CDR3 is TGCAGTGCTAGAGATTACGGGACCCAGGGCTACGAGCAGTACTTC. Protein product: CSARDYGTQGYEQYF.

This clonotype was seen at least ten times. CDR3 nucleotide sequence: TGTGCCAGCAGCTTTTTGACAGGCAGCACCGGGGAGCTGTTTTTT. This codes for CASSFLTGSTGELFF. The rearrangement uses TRBV7-8 and TRBJ2-2; TRBD1 might be the D (6 bases). Between the trimmed V and J ends, which lost 3 bases and 4 bases, there was a span of 12 bases. This CDR3 contains 15 residues. Germline CDR1 and CDR2: SGHVS and FQNEAQ.

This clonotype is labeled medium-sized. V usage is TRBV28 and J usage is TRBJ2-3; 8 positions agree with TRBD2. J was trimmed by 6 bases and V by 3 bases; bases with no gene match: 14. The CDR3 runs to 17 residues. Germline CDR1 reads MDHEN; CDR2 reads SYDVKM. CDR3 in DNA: TGTGCCAGCAGTTTCCGGGTAGCGGGGCCCCGAGGGGATACGCAGTATTTT. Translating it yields CASSFRVAGPRGDTQYF.

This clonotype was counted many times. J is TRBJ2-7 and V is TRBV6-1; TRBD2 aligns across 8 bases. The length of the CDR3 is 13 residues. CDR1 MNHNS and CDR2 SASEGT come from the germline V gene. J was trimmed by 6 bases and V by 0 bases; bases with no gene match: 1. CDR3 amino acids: CASSEARGAEQYF. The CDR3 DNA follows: TGTGCCAGCAGTGAAGCGCGGGGGGCCGAGCAGTACTTC.